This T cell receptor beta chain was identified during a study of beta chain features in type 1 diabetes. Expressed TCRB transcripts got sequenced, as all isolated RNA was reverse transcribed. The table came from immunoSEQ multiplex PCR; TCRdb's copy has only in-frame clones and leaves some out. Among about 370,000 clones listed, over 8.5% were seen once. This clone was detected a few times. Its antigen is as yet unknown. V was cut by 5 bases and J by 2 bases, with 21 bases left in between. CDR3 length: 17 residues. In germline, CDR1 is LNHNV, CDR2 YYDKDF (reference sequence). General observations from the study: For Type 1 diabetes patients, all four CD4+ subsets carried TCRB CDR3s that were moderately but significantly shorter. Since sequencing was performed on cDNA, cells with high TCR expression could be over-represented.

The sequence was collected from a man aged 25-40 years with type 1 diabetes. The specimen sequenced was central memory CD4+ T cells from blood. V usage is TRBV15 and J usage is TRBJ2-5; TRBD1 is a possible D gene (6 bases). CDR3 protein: CATSGSTRGTQQETQYF. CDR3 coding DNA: TGTGCCACCAGCGGATCCACACGTGGGACACAGCAAGAGACCCAGTACTTC.